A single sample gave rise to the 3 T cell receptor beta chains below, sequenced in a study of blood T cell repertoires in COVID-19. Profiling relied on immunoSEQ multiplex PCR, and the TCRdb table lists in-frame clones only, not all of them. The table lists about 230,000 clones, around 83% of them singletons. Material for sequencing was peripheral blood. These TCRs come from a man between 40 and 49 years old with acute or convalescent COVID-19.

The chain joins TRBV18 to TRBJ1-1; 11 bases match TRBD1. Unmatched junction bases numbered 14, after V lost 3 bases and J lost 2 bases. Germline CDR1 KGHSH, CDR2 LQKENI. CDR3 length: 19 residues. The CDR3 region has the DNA TGTGCCAGCTCACCCAGACAAACCGGGACAGGGGGGCGTAACACTGAAGCTTTCTTT. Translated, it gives CASSPRQTGTGGRNTEAFF. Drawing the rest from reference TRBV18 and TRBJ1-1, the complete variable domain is NAGVMQNPRHLVRRRGQEARLRCSPMKGHSHVYWYRQLPEEGLKFMVYLQKENIIDESGMPKERFSAEFPKEGPSILRIQQVVRGDSAAYFCASSPRQTGTGGRNTEAFFGQGTRLTVV.

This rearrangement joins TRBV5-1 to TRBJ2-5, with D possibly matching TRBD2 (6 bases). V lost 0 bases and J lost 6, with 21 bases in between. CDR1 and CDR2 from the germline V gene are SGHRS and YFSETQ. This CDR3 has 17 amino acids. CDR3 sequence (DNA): TGCGCCAGCAGCTTGGAGTGGCCGAAAGGAGGGCCACAGACCCAGTACTTC. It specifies CASSLEWPKGGPQTQYF.

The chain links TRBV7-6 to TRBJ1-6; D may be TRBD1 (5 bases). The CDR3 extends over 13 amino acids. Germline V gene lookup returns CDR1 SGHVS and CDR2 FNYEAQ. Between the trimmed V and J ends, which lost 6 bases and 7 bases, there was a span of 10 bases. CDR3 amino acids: CASRGRGNSPLHF. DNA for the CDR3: TGTGCCAGCAGAGGACGGGGGAATTCACCCCTCCACTTT.